This T cell receptor (beta chain) was recovered during a study of shared clonotypes between healthy human individuals. The repertoire was sequenced with immunoSEQ multiplex PCR; TCRdb's copy has only in-frame clones and lacks some. The sample yields a few million clones, approximately 90% seen once. Trimming removed 4 bases from V and 4 bases from J, with 13 bases in between. Germline V gene data show CDR1 as SNHLY and CDR2 as FYNNEI. The CDR3 has 14 residues. This TCR was recovered from a man younger than 35 in good health. Source material: naive CD4+ T cells sorted from blood. This sample's subset: CD45RA+ positively selected. The chain has TRBV2 and TRBJ1-1; tentative D call: TRBD1 (5 bases). The CDR3 nucleotides read TGTGCCAGCAGTGTGGGGGTGGTGAGCACTGAAGCTTTCTTT. Amino acids: CASSVGVVSTEAFF.